What follows describes a single TCR beta chain. What it binds is not known. Germline V gene data show CDR1 as LNHDA and CDR2 as SQIVND (reference sequence). Trimming cost V 6 bases and J 8 bases; bases outside gene matches: 9. The CDR3 sequence is 13 residues long. The data were obtained in a study of T cell responses to AZD1222 COVID-19 vaccine. TCRdb's copy holds only in-frame clones and misses some; the assay was immunoSEQ multiplex PCR. This table has about 69,000 clones, less than 85% appearing once. Study findings and constraints: The sample set comprised mostly white British donors with more females, and clonal diversity was possibly underestimated. Of the AZD1222 recipients, only five to seven were seropositive at baseline. Within unmutated variant regions lay the reported targets of nearly half of spike-specific TCRs. Dominant at 160-218 and 743-854, vaccine-associated CD4 TCRs also spanned spike.

The receptor was isolated from an adult who received the AZD1222 COVID-19 vaccine. The sample here was peripheral blood, taken 28 days after the second AZD1222 dose. The genes are TRBV19 and TRBJ1-2, with 7 bases matching TRBD1. The CDR3 is CASRFEGANGYTF. The CDR3 DNA reads TGTGCCAGTAGATTCGAGGGGGCTAACGGCTACACCTTC.